This T cell receptor beta chain was documented in a study of blood T cells in healthy people across ages. A J-beta primer mix and a sample-barcoded 5' primer were used in a second PCR of roughly 7 to 12 cycles. TCRdb reprocessed the 5' RACE reads via MiXCR and lists one record per CDR3 protein. The table includes about 1,400,000 distinct CDR3 sequences, around 59% detected once. This clonotype appeared a few times. The sample consisted of blood. The TCR was taken from a man between 18 and 35 years old in good health.

CDR3 nucleotides: TGTGCCAGCAGTTACTCGAAAGCGCCGTTGAATGAGCAGTTCTTC. The encoded protein is CASSYSKAPLNEQFF. The rearrangement uses TRBV6-5 and TRBJ2-1; no definite D call. The CDR3 spans 15 residues. From germline, CDR1 is MNHEY and CDR2 SVGAGI. V lost 0 bases, J lost 7 bases, and 13 bases lay in between.